Below are 30 T cell receptor beta chains sequenced from a single sample in a study of blood T cell repertoires in COVID-19. The assay was immunoSEQ multiplex PCR, and TCRdb's table has in-frame clones only and misses some. The repertoire holds tens of thousands of clones, with roughly 82% as singletons. The specimen was peripheral blood. The receptors were gathered from a woman aged 55-75 years with acute or convalescent COVID-19.

The CDR3 reads CASSLRRAHTGELFF. The CDR3 coding sequence is TGTGCCAGCAGCCTCCGCAGGGCCCACACCGGGGAGCTGTTTTTT. The chain recombines TRBV7-9 with TRBJ2-2; perhaps TRBD1 as D (5 bases). This CDR3 is 15 amino acids long. Germline-derived CDR1 and CDR2 are SEHNR and FQNEAQ (reference sequence). Trimming left V 5 bases short and J 3 bases short, with 13 bases between. The variable domain in full, completed from reference TRBV7-9 and TRBJ2-2, reads DTGVSQNPRHKITKRGQNVTFRCDPISEHNRLYWYRQTLGQGPEFLTYFQNEAQLEKSRLLSDRFSAERPKGSFSTLEIQRTEQGDSAMYLCASSLRRAHTGELFFGEGSRLTVL.

The gene calls are TRBV6-6 and TRBJ2-3, with 15 bases identical to TRBD2. Germline CDR1 MNHNY, CDR2 SVGAGI (reference sequence). The CDR3 has 18 amino acids. V lost 5 bases to trimming and J lost 1 base; unmatched junction nucleotides: 7. CDR3 bases: TGTGCCAGCAGTCGGACTAGCGGGGGGGCAGGTGGCACAGATACGCAGTATTTT. Its translation is CASSRTSGGAGGTDTQYF.

The chain recombines TRBV2 with TRBJ2-7; D may be TRBD1 (5 bases). This CDR3 spans 14 amino acids. Trimming pared 7 bases from V and 3 bases from J, leaving 16 bases between. Germline CDR1 is SNHLY and CDR2 is FYNNEI. The CDR3 DNA sequence: TGTGCCAGCAAGGGGCAGGGCCTTCTCTACGAGCAGTACTTC. Its translation: CASKGQGLLYEQYF.

The chain employs TRBV29-1 and TRBJ1-2, with 8 bases matching TRBD1. Germline assignment: CDR1 SQVTM and CDR2 ANQGSEA. The CDR3 has 13 amino acids. The J segment lost 8 bases and the V segment lost 6 bases, leaving 11 bases of the junction unmatched. The CDR3 coding sequence is TGCAGCGTAGGCGAGGACAGGGCGGGCGGCTACACCTTC. Encoded protein: CSVGEDRAGGYTF.

In regard to this clone: Other nucleotide sequences from this sample produce the same CDR3. The chain couples TRBV18 to TRBJ1-1, with TRBD1 as a possible D gene (6 bases). Trimming took off 3 bases at V and 2 bases at J, with 7 bases between the two ends. The CDR3 totals 13 residues. The germline CDR1 and CDR2 sequences are KGHSH and LQKENI. The CDR3 DNA sequence: TGTGCCAGCTCACCGGGACAAAACACTGAAGCTTTCTTT. It encodes CASSPGQNTEAFF.

V gene TRBV29-1 combines with J gene TRBJ2-2; D not resolved. The CDR3 covers 13 residues. The V end lost 7 bases, the J end lost 0 bases, and 9 bases lay between the germline ends. Germline V gives CDR1 SQVTM, CDR2 ANQGSEA. The CDR3 loop reads CSGGRTNTGELFF. The DNA for the CDR3 is TGCAGCGGCGGCCGTACGAACACCGGGGAGCTGTTTTTT.

The chain links TRBV21-1 to TRBJ1-5; the table gives TRBD1 as D, unverified against the DNA. TRBV21-1 has pseudogene status. The CDR3 extends over 13 amino acids. The CDR3 spells CASSDRPNQPQHF. CDR3 DNA: TGTGCCAGCAGTGACAGGCCCAATCAGCCCCAGCATTTT.

This rearrangement joins TRBV15 to TRBJ1-3, with D maybe TRBD1 (6 bases). The V gene lost 5 bases and the J gene lost 0 bases, with 11 bases spanning the gap. The CDR3 consists of 15 residues. The germline CDR1 and CDR2 sequences are LNHNV and YYDKDF (reference sequence). CDR3 protein: CATSVGTNSGNTIYF. In nucleotides, the CDR3 is TGTGCCACCAGCGTAGGGACAAACTCTGGAAACACCATATATTTT.

The J gene is TRBJ2-2, the V gene TRBV4-1, with 7 bases identical to TRBD1. The CDR3 is made up of 16 amino acids. In germline, CDR1 is MGHRA, CDR2 YSYEKL. Losses at the gene ends were 2 bases for V and 8 bases for J; bases not matched to a gene: 11. This CDR3 reads CASSQTPGTELGELFF. The CDR3 region has the DNA TGCGCCAGCAGCCAAACACCCGGGACAGAATTAGGGGAGCTGTTTTTT.

The V call is TRBV2, the J call TRBJ1-2; no definite D call. The CDR3 loop spans 14 amino acids. Trimming took 4 bases from V and 0 from J, leaving 9 bases between them. Germline V gene lookup returns CDR1 SNHLY and CDR2 FYNNEI. CDR3 sequence (DNA): TGTGCCAGCAGTGTAGGGAGATCTAACTATGGCTACACCTTC. Protein product: CASSVGRSNYGYTF.

The chain is built from TRBV7-9 and TRBJ1-2, with no clear D. The CDR3 runs to 15 residues. The V end lost 8 bases, the J end lost 4 bases, and 20 bases lay between the germline ends. Germline loops: CDR1 SEHNR, CDR2 FQNEAQ (reference sequence). The CDR3, as DNA: TGTGCCAGCGGGCCTCTTCCCGAAACTTTCTATGGCTACACCTTC. Translation: CASGPLPETFYGYTF.

The V call is TRBV30, the J call TRBJ1-1; 7 positions match TRBD1. V trimming: 4 bases; J trimming: 8 bases; junction bases outside the gene matches: 13. Germline values: CDR1 GTSNPN, CDR2 SVGIG (reference sequence). The CDR3 consists of 14 residues. In DNA, the CDR3 is TGTGCCTGGACGAATCCGGGGACAGCTTCAGAAGCTTTCTTT. It specifies CAWTNPGTASEAFF.

The chain links TRBV6-5 to TRBJ2-7; 9 bases agree with TRBD1. CDR3 length equals 12 residues. Germline CDR1 MNHEY, CDR2 SVGAGI. V was clipped by 11 bases and J by 6 bases; unmatched bases: 8. CDR3 loop: CAHRDRVTEQYF. CDR3 DNA: TGTGCCCACCGGGACAGGGTCACCGAGCAGTACTTC.

The chain is built from TRBV5-4 and TRBJ1-4, with a possible D match to TRBD1 (5 bases). The CDR3 consists of 17 residues. The ends were cut back, 4 bases at V and 8 bases at J, with 24 bases in the middle. Germline V gene data show CDR1 as SGHNT and CDR2 as YYREEE (reference sequence). The CDR3, as DNA: TGTGCCAGCAGCCTTGGGGGGGATAGGCAGTTGGGCGAAAAACTGTTTTTT. Translated, it gives CASSLGGDRQLGEKLFF.

The V and J genes are TRBV5-6 and TRBJ2-4; D is unclear. Trimming pared 4 bases from V and 8 bases from J, leaving 13 bases between. The CDR3 is 13 residues long. Germline CDR1 and CDR2: SGHDT and YYEEEE. The CDR3 DNA reads as TGTGCCAGCAGCCTGTCAGTAACAGACATTCAGTACTTC. It yields the protein CASSLSVTDIQYF. Supplemented by reference TRBV5-6 and TRBJ2-4, the full variable domain reads DAGVTQSPTHLIKTRGQQVTLRCSPKSGHDTVSWYQQALGQGPQFIFQYYEEEERQRGNFPDRFSGHQFPNYSSELNVNALLLGDSALYLCASSLSVTDIQYFGAGTRLSVL.

This chain connects TRBV9 to TRBJ1-1, with D perhaps matching TRBD1 (6 bases). The CDR3 length is 14 residues. V lost 4 bases and J lost 3, with 13 bases in between. Germline values: CDR1 SGDLS, CDR2 YYNGEE. CDR3 loop: CASSKGGEDTEAFF. CDR3 nucleotides: TGTGCCAGCAGCAAAGGGGGGGAGGACACTGAAGCTTTCTTT. The entire variable domain, with the rest obtained from reference TRBV9 and TRBJ1-1, is as follows: DSGVTQTPKHLITATGQRVTLRCSPRSGDLSVYWYQQSLDQGLQFLIQYYNGEERAKGNILERFSAQQFPDLHSELNLSSLELGDSALYFCASSKGGEDTEAFFGQGTRLTVV.

This clone was counted a single time. V and J are TRBV20-1 and TRBJ1-2, with D tentatively TRBD1 (6 bases). From germline, CDR1 is DFQATT and CDR2 SNEGSKA (reference sequence). Trimming left V 7 bases short and J 7 bases short, with 13 bases between. CDR3 length: 11 amino acids. In nucleotides, the CDR3 is TGCAGTGTCACACAGGGTGCTGGCTACACCTTC. It yields the protein CSVTQGAGYTF.

The V call is TRBV7-8, the J call TRBJ2-7; 7 bases match TRBD1. Germline lookup yields CDR1 SGHVS and CDR2 FQNEAQ. V was pared by 1 base and J by 4 bases, with 10 bases of the junction left unmatched. The CDR3 spans 16 residues. The CDR3 DNA sequence: TGTGCCAGCAGCTTAGGTACCGGGACAGCCCTATACGAGCAGTACTTC. This codes for CASSLGTGTALYEQYF.

This clone came up once. The chain couples TRBV5-6 to TRBJ2-3; D gene uncertain. The CDR3 loop spans 13 amino acids. The germline V gene has CDR1 SGHDT and CDR2 YYEEEE. Deletions cut 5 bases from V and 3 bases from J, with 10 bases between. In DNA form, the CDR3 reads TGTGCCAGCAGTTACGGGTGGACAGATACGCAGTATTTT. It specifies CASSYGWTDTQYF. Full variable domain (remainder filled in from reference TRBV5-6 and TRBJ2-3): DAGVTQSPTHLIKTRGQQVTLRCSPKSGHDTVSWYQQALGQGPQFIFQYYEEEERQRGNFPDRFSGHQFPNYSSELNVNALLLGDSALYLCASSYGWTDTQYFGPGTRLTVL.

The rearrangement joins TRBV2 to TRBJ2-7; 10 bases are shared with TRBD2. CDR1 is SNHLY and CDR2 is FYNNEI in the germline V gene. The CDR3 is made up of 17 amino acids. J gave up 0 bases and V 5 bases, and 10 bases lay outside the gene matches. The CDR3 DNA reads as TGTGCCAGCAGTAGCGGCCAACTAGCGGGATTCTCCTACGAGCAGTACTTC. This gives the protein CASSSGQLAGFSYEQYF.

The chain uses TRBV7-3 and TRBJ2-1; 10 positions agree with TRBD2. The germline gives CDR1 SGHTA, CDR2 FQGTGA. This CDR3 spans 15 amino acids. V trimming: 5 bases; J trimming: 7 bases; junction bases outside the gene matches: 8. CDR3 in amino acids: CASSPTQTSGNEQFF. The DNA for the CDR3 is TGTGCCAGCAGCCCCACACAGACTAGCGGGAATGAGCAGTTCTTC.

The chain combines TRBV29-1 with TRBJ1-1, with D possibly TRBD1 on 6 matching bases. There are 13 residues in the CDR3. The ends were cut back, 7 bases at V and 4 bases at J, with 16 bases in the middle. The germline V gene encodes CDR1 SQVTM and CDR2 ANQGSEA. CDR3 nucleotides: TGCAGCGCCGGGCAGGGGCCCGGCACTGAAGCTTTCTTT. Protein: CSAGQGPGTEAFF.

There are a few counts of this clone. The chain carries TRBV27 and TRBJ1-1, with D unresolved. CDR3 length: 13 residues. CDR1 is MNHEY, CDR2 SMNVEV, per germline (reference sequence). Trimming took off 4 bases at V and 11 bases at J, with 17 bases between the two ends. The DNA for the CDR3 is TGTGCCAGCAGTTCCTCCCTCTCACTCGGGGCTTTCTTT. It specifies CASSSSLSLGAFF.

The V gene is TRBV11-3, the J gene TRBJ1-1, with D possibly being TRBD1 (5 bases). The V end lost 5 bases, the J end lost 4 bases, and 17 bases lay between the germline ends. Germline CDR1 is SGHNT and CDR2 is YENEEA. CDR3 length equals 15 residues. This CDR3 reads CASSPGLGTVTEAFF. The CDR3 nucleotides are TGTGCCAGCAGCCCCGGCCTAGGGACTGTCACTGAAGCTTTCTTT.

The genes are TRBV5-8 and TRBJ2-7; D is perhaps TRBD1 (5 bases). The CDR3 runs to 15 residues. Germline CDR1 SGHTS, CDR2 YDEGEE. Between the trimmed V and J ends, which lost 1 base and 0 bases, there was a span of 11 bases. The chain's CDR3 is CASSLISGLSYEQYF. CDR3 bases: TGTGCCAGCAGCTTGATCTCAGGGCTCTCCTACGAGCAGTACTTC.

This clone came up once. The chain has TRBV18 and TRBJ1-2; D is uncertain. In germline, CDR1 is KGHSH, CDR2 LQKENI. This CDR3 comprises 13 residues. Trimming shortened V by 8 bases and J by 9 bases, and 19 bases separated the two germline ends. This CDR3 reads CASTYRTVESYTF. The CDR3 nucleotides read TGTGCCAGCACGTACCGTACTGTGGAGAGCTACACCTTC. Full variable domain (outside the CDR3, taken from reference TRBV18 and TRBJ1-2): NAGVMQNPRHLVRRRGQEARLRCSPMKGHSHVYWYRQLPEEGLKFMVYLQKENIIDESGMPKERFSAEFPKEGPSILRIQQVVRGDSAAYFCASTYRTVESYTFGSGTRLTVV.

In this sample, this clone turned up a few times. This chain links TRBV11-3 with TRBJ2-2; the D gene is possibly TRBD1 (5 bases). Germline-derived CDR1 and CDR2 are SGHNT and YENEEA. V dropped 1 base and J dropped 8 bases, with 14 bases sitting between them. The CDR3 runs to 15 residues. The CDR3 region is CASSLVPGPRGELFF. The CDR3 bases are TGTGCCAGCAGCTTAGTCCCAGGGCCCAGGGGGGAGCTGTTTTTT.

V and J are TRBV4-1 and TRBJ2-5, with 11 bases that match TRBD2. CDR1 and CDR2 (germline): MGHRA, YSYEKL. Trimming removed 0 bases from V and 5 bases from J; junction bases left unmatched: 11. This CDR3 spans 18 amino acids. For the CDR3, the DNA is TGCGCCAGCAGCCAAGAACCGGTAGCGGGGGGGCTTCGGGAGACCCAGTACTTC. As protein: CASSQEPVAGGLRETQYF.

The chain uses TRBV9 and TRBJ2-1; 8 nucleotides match TRBD2. The CDR3 has 15 residues. Germline V gives CDR1 SGDLS, CDR2 YYNGEE. Trimming took 0 bases from V and 5 from J; bases not matched to a gene: 4. This chain's CDR3 is CASSVGTSRDNEQFF. CDR3 nucleotides: TGTGCCAGCAGCGTAGGGACTAGCAGAGACAATGAGCAGTTCTTC.

The chain recombines TRBV5-1 with TRBJ2-1; 14 bases agree with TRBD2. V was clipped by 7 bases and J by 6 bases; unmatched bases: 3. From germline, CDR1 is SGHRS and CDR2 YFSETQ. The CDR3 is 14 amino acids. The CDR3 region has the DNA TGCGCCAGCTCGGGACTAGCGGGAGCCAATGAGCAGTTCTTC. It specifies CASSGLAGANEQFF.